The following is a TCR beta chain sequence with its context. Its antigen is still unknown. This sample was included in a study of cytomegalovirus exposure and HLA in healthy donors. Primers included in the PCR were 60 Vbeta and 13 Jbeta primers. TCRdb's copy holds only in-frame clones and misses some; the assay was immunoSEQ multiplex PCR. The table records around 170,000 clones, around 80% of them present only once. The CDR3 extends over 14 amino acids. Germline loops: CDR1 WSHSY, CDR2 SAAADI. The V segment lost 6 bases and the J segment 0 bases; nucleotides outside the gene matches: 5. Study results and limitations: In a later analysis, HLA-associated beta chains showed higher expansion and lower generation probabilities than comparable chains.

This TCR was recovered from a woman aged 45-65 years in good health and CMV-seropositive. The sample consisted of PBMCs. The V gene is TRBV10-2, the J gene TRBJ2-7; TRBD2 matches 7 bases. CDR3 region: CASRPSGSSYEQYF. CDR3 coding DNA: TGCGCCAGCAGGCCTAGCGGTAGCTCCTACGAGCAGTACTTC.